Each of the 12 T cell receptor beta chains below was sequenced from the same sample in a study of cytotoxic CD8 clonotypes in ibrutinib-treated CLL. Libraries were prepared by immunoSEQ multiplex PCR; TCRdb keeps only in-frame clonotypes and omits some of them. The sample has 150,000 to 200,000 clones; around nine tenths are singletons. The material was PBMCs, obtained at disease progression, from a patient treated with ibrutinib. Receptors originate from a human donor with chronic lymphocytic leukemia.

The V and J genes are TRBV7-9 and TRBJ1-2, with 7 bases that match TRBD1. V gave up 3 bases and J gave up 5 bases; unmatched junction bases: 9. The V gene's germline CDR1 is SEHNR and CDR2 FQNEAQ (reference sequence). CDR3 size: 15 residues. CDR3 DNA sequence: TGTGCCAGCAGCTTCGGGACAGAATTCTCTTATGGCTACACCTTC. Its translation: CASSFGTEFSYGYTF.

This clone has just one count. The chain links TRBV5-1 to TRBJ2-6; tentatively, D is TRBD1 or TRBD2 (5 bases each). The CDR3 spans 16 residues. Germline V gene sequence: CDR1 SGHRS, CDR2 YFSETQ. Trimming took 7 bases from V and 3 from J, leaving 17 bases between them. CDR3 in amino acids: CASRSTRDGGANVLTF. CDR3 in DNA: TGCGCCAGCCGATCAACTCGGGACGGTGGGGCCAACGTCCTGACTTTC. Full variable domain (missing parts from reference TRBV5-1 and TRBJ2-6): KAGVTQTPRYLIKTRGQQVTLSCSPISGHRSVSWYQQTPGQGLQFLFEYFSETQRNKGNFPGRFSGRQFSNSRSEMNVSTLELGDSALYLCASRSTRDGGANVLTFGAGSRLTVL.

The chain is built from TRBV5-6 and TRBJ2-5, with D possibly being TRBD2 (6 bases). The CDR3 is 15 residues long. The V and J ends lost 4 bases and 2 bases respectively, with 15 bases between them. The germline CDR1 and CDR2 sequences are SGHDT and YYEEEE. CDR3 DNA sequence: TGTGCCAGCAGCGACACCGGGACTGCACAAGAGACCCAGTACTTC. Residues: CASSDTGTAQETQYF. Combining the CDR3 with reference TRBV5-6 and TRBJ2-5 gives the whole variable domain DAGVTQSPTHLIKTRGQQVTLRCSPKSGHDTVSWYQQALGQGPQFIFQYYEEEERQRGNFPDRFSGHQFPNYSSELNVNALLLGDSALYLCASSDTGTAQETQYFGPGTRLLVL.

This chain connects TRBV9 to TRBJ2-2; 10 nucleotides agree with TRBD2. Germline lookup yields CDR1 SGDLS and CDR2 YYNGEE. Trimming cost V 0 bases and J 5 bases; bases outside gene matches: 7. The CDR3 is 17 amino acids. CDR3 sequence reads: CASSVGPAGGRTGELFF. The CDR3 DNA is TGTGCCAGCAGCGTAGGTCCAGCGGGAGGGCGTACCGGGGAGCTGTTTTTT.

The gene calls are TRBV5-1 and TRBJ1-1, with a tentative D call TRBD1 (5 bases). V was trimmed by 2 bases and J by 4 bases, leaving 12 bases between them. The CDR3 runs 14 residues. CDR1 and CDR2 (germline): SGHRS, YFSETQ. CDR3 sequence: CASSLGTTLTEAFF. In nucleotides, the CDR3 is TGCGCCAGCAGCTTAGGGACTACGCTCACTGAAGCTTTCTTT.

This chain connects TRBV10-3 to TRBJ2-3; 14 bases map to TRBD2. The CDR3 length is 17 residues. The trim removed 3 bases at V and 4 bases at J, leaving 6 bases unmatched. The V gene's germline CDR1 is ENHRY and CDR2 SYGVKD. CDR3 in DNA: TGTGCCATCAGTGATCCGGGACTAGCGGGAGCGGCAGATACGCAGTATTTT. Residues: CAISDPGLAGAADTQYF.

CDR3: CASSQGQINQPQHF. CDR3 nucleotides: TGTGCCAGCAGCCAGGGACAGATCAATCAGCCCCAGCATTTT. This chain joins TRBV7-9 and TRBJ1-5; 7 bases line up with TRBD1. CDR3 size: 14 residues. Germline CDR1 is SEHNR and CDR2 is FQNEAQ (reference sequence). J lost 3 bases, V lost 5 bases, and 4 bases had no gene match. Combining the CDR3 with reference TRBV7-9 and TRBJ1-5 gives the whole variable domain DTGVSQNPRHKITKRGQNVTFRCDPISEHNRLYWYRQTLGQGPEFLTYFQNEAQLEKSRLLSDRFSAERPKGSFSTLEIQRTEQGDSAMYLCASSQGQINQPQHFGDGTRLSIL.

This clone came up once. The chain recombines TRBV13 with TRBJ2-2; D not resolved. CDR1 PRHDT and CDR2 FYEKMQ come from the germline V gene (reference sequence). Between the trimmed V and J ends, which lost 2 bases and 4 bases, there was a span of 11 bases. The CDR3 is 15 residues long. The CDR3 sequence is CASSLPKRRTGELFF. The CDR3 bases are TGTGCCAGCAGCTTACCGAAACGTCGCACCGGGGAGCTGTTTTTT.

This chain uses TRBV9 with TRBJ1-4; no definite D call. V lost 0 bases and J lost 8, with 11 bases in between. CDR3 length equals 14 residues. The germline gives CDR1 SGDLS, CDR2 YYNGEE. The chain's CDR3 is CASSVEGGGEKLFF. The CDR3 region has the DNA TGTGCCAGCAGCGTAGAGGGAGGCGGAGAAAAACTGTTTTTT.

The rearrangement uses TRBV9 and TRBJ2-2; either TRBD1 or TRBD2 may fit D (5 bases each). The ends were cut back, 3 bases at V and 5 bases at J, with 17 bases in the middle. The CDR3 has 16 amino acids. Per germline, CDR1 SGDLS and CDR2 YYNGEE. CDR3: CASSDRGEGVTGELFF. Written as DNA, the CDR3 is TGTGCCAGCAGCGACCGAGGGGAAGGAGTAACCGGGGAGCTGTTTTTT.

This chain connects TRBV5-1 to TRBJ2-7, with 8 bases fitting TRBD2. From germline, CDR1 is SGHRS and CDR2 YFSETQ. With V trimmed by 3 bases and J by 3 bases, 5 bases remained unmatched. This CDR3 has 14 amino acids. The CDR3 bases are TGCGCCAGCAGCTATGGACTAGCCAACTACGAGCAGTACTTC. This codes for CASSYGLANYEQYF.

For the CDR3, the DNA is TGCAGCGTCAGACAGGGGGCATCTGTTCCGGCTTTCTTT. It is translated as CSVRQGASVPAFF. V is TRBV29-1 and J is TRBJ1-1; 10 bases are shared with TRBD1. Germline loops: CDR1 SQVTM, CDR2 ANQGSEA. The CDR3 runs to 13 residues. V was clipped by 6 bases and J by 11 bases; unmatched bases: 12.